This T cell receptor beta chain appears in the sequencing data of a study of read filtering for tumor transcriptome and immune sequencing. Study observations and caveats: Compared with RNA-seq, IR-seq gave much higher clonotype depth and reliability. Dropping single-read clonotypes raised IR-seq and RNA-seq shared-clonotype correlation.

Bone marrow was sampled from every patient at the time of active disease. Molecular barcoded adaptors covering alpha/delta and beta/gamma chains were used on about 0.4 ug RNA. A single record per CDR3 protein comes from TCRdb applying MiXCR to the reads. This table has around 40,000 distinct CDR3 sequences, about 12% appearing once. This clonotype was seen at least ten times. Its antigen is not identified. With 5 bases removed from V and 8 bases from J, the gap between germline ends came to 31 bases. This CDR3 is 19 amino acids long. Per the germline V gene, CDR1 is MNHEY and CDR2 is SVGAGI. Sequenced material: a population of CD138-negative cells sorted from bone marrow. This receptor was identified in a donor aged 40 or older with multiple myeloma. The chain carries TRBV6-5 and TRBJ2-1; D call uncertain. The CDR3 DNA is TGTGCCAGCAGTGAAGCGATTCTTGACAACCGGATGAGGTTAGATGAGCAGTTCTTC. This encodes CASSEAILDNRMRLDEQFF.